This T cell receptor beta chain was documented in a study of identical twins. This clonotype came up a few times. Germline-derived CDR1 and CDR2 are SGHRS and YFSETQ. V was pared by 0 bases and J by 6 bases, with 9 bases between. This CDR3 region has 14 residues. TCRdb passed the 5' RACE reads through MiXCR, listing each CDR3 protein once. The sample contains 1.5 million to 2 million distinct CDR3 sequences, 25% to 35% of which appear only once. Specimen: cord blood. The V and J genes are TRBV5-1 and TRBJ1-4, with D possibly being TRBD1 (6 bases). The sequence came from a newborn girl in good health. CDR3 in DNA: TGCGCCAGCAGCTTGGCCAGGGGTGATGAAAAACTGTTTTTT. Residues: CASSLARGDEKLFF. The complete variable domain, with remaining parts taken from reference TRBV5-1 and TRBJ1-4, reads KAGVTQTPRYLIKTRGQQVTLSCSPISGHRSVSWYQQTPGQGLQFLFEYFSETQRNKGNFPGRFSGRQFSNSRSEMNVSTLELGDSALYLCASSLARGDEKLFFGSGTQLSVL.